This T cell receptor (beta chain) stems from a study of CD8+ T cells in alopecia areata. Study background: Among treated patients, oral tofacitinib was administered at 5 to 10 mg twice daily.

Sequencing relied on a cDNA template that was reverse transcribed from extracted RNA. Repertoires were generated with immunoSEQ multiplex PCR, while TCRdb's copy carries only in-frame clones and drops some. The data contain around 250,000 clones, approximately 61% of them singletons. V gave up 6 bases and J gave up 5 bases, with 23 bases separating them. The length of the CDR3 is 15 residues. The germline gives CDR1 SQVTM, CDR2 ANQGSEA. The rearrangement links TRBV29-1 to TRBJ2-7; tentatively, D is TRBD1 (6 bases). The starting material was CD4+ T cells sorted from blood, obtained at week 0. The TCR was taken from a human donor with alopecia areata. CDR3 loop: CSVHRTSAGVHEQYF. The CDR3 DNA follows: TGCAGCGTCCATAGGACGAGTGCAGGGGTCCACGAGCAGTACTTC.